This T cell receptor (beta chain) was captured in a study of HIV-infected patients and healthy controls. The repertoire came from unfractionated whole blood and reflected all unsorted peripheral T cells. General observations from the study: Significant mean usage differences between HIV-infected patients and controls involved eight alpha and eight beta V genes. Apparent post-therapy Gini recovery among HIV-infected patients was not reproduced with size-matched repertoires.

The sample holds many counts of this clonotype. Its target is not known. Germline CDR1 and CDR2: MNHEY and SVGAGI. This CDR3 has 14 residues. The V gene lost 8 bases and the J gene lost 10 bases, with 18 bases spanning the gap. cDNA was made from approximately 500 ng RNA using alpha and beta constant primers. Alpha and beta chain libraries were made separately by chain-specific third strand synthesis with multiplexing indices. After a brief PCR adding P5, P7 and a second index, approximately 21 amplification cycles followed. TCRdb re-called the 5' RACE reads through MiXCR, storing one row per CDR3 protein. The data contain some 15,000 distinct CDR3 sequences, roughly 9% of them singletons.

The sample consisted of blood. This clonotype was obtained from an adult in good health. The rearrangement joins TRBV6-5 to TRBJ1-6; D is ambiguous. The CDR3 bases are TGTGCCAGCTCCAGGCGTGGATTCAACTCACCCCTCCACTTT. It is translated as CASSRRGFNSPLHF.